This T cell receptor (beta chain) emerged from a study of persistence of HIV-infected CD4 T cells. Regarding the study as a whole: TCRbeta richness was lower in CMV- and Gag-responding cells than in anti-CD3/anti-CD28-responding cells. Within sorted populations, more oligoclonal TCRs accompanied more oligoclonal proviruses.

Germline CDR1 and CDR2: LNHDA and SQIVND (reference sequence). Unmatched junction bases numbered 12, after V lost 5 bases and J lost 6 bases. The CDR3 sequence is 15 residues long. This was the immunoSEQ version 4 assay in survey mode. Profiling relied on immunoSEQ multiplex PCR, and the TCRdb table lists in-frame clones only, not all of them. The repertoire holds some 48,000 clones, with about 81% as singletons. Stimulation used approximately 9.1 ug/mL lysate from CMV-infected fibroblasts. CD40L/CD69 double-negative CD45RO-high memory CD4+ T cells were collected. Comment on this clone: Its antigen remains unidentified.

The sample consisted of CD4+ T cells sorted from PBMCs after approximately 18-hour stimulation, taken from a patient who received antiretroviral therapy. The V gene is TRBV19, the J gene TRBJ2-5; 7 bases agree with TRBD2. This clonotype was obtained from an adult man with HIV who was CMV-seropositive. The DNA of the CDR3 is TGTGCCAGTAGTTTCGACGAAGCGGGACGGAAGACCCAGTACTTC. This sequence encodes CASSFDEAGRKTQYF.